Listed below are T cell receptor beta chains from one sample, sequenced in a study of T cells in Graves' hyperthyroidism and ophthalmopathy. In TCRdb, the multiplex PCR reads were re-called with MiXCR into one record per CDR3 protein. The data show more than 500,000 distinct CDR3 sequences, 12% to 15% seen once. The sample consisted of blood. The receptor source for this set is a woman aged 40 to 49 with Graves' hyperthyroidism. Each CDR3 is given with its conserved first and last residue. Each record gives: V gene, J gene, clone size, D gene, CDR3 length, CDR3 protein, CDR3 DNA. The D gene is left open where the match is weak. Expanded clones get a size class; other rows say once, few or many, or leave the size out.

v_call: TRBV5-1
j_call: TRBJ2-7
clone_size: many
d_call: TRBD2
cdr3_length: 15
cdr3_aa: CASSKEGGGAYEQYF
cdr3_nt: TGCGCCAGCAGCAAGGAGGGCGGGGGAGCCTACGAGCAGTACTTC

v_call: TRBV7-3
j_call: TRBJ2-5
clone_size: .
d_call: TRBD2
cdr3_length: 16
cdr3_aa: CASSLRAGGPQETQYF
cdr3_nt: TGTGCCAGCAGCTTACGGGCGGGAGGGCCCCAAGAGACCCAGTACTTC

v_call: TRBV7-2
j_call: TRBJ1-4
clone_size: .
d_call: TRBD1
cdr3_length: 13
cdr3_aa: CASSSGQGEKLFF
cdr3_nt: TGTGCCAGCAGCTCGGGACAGGGGGAAAAACTGTTTTTT

v_call: TRBV5-6
j_call: TRBJ2-5
clone_size: many
d_call: TRBD1
cdr3_length: 14
cdr3_aa: CASSFRDSQETQYF
cdr3_nt: TGTGCCAGCAGCTTCAGGGACAGCCAAGAGACCCAGTACTTC

v_call: TRBV18
j_call: TRBJ2-7
clone_size: many
d_call: .
cdr3_length: 13
cdr3_aa: CASSARTSYEQYF
cdr3_nt: TGTGCCAGCTCAGCTAGGACTTCCTACGAGCAGTACTTC

v_call: TRBV3-1
j_call: TRBJ2-1
clone_size: many
d_call: TRBD2
cdr3_length: 18
cdr3_aa: CASSHLGLAGVPYNEQFF
cdr3_nt: TGTGCCAGCAGCCATCTCGGACTAGCGGGAGTGCCCTACAATGAGCAGTTCTTC

v_call: TRBV28
j_call: TRBJ2-5
clone_size: many
d_call: .
cdr3_length: 12
cdr3_aa: CASSEPRETQYF
cdr3_nt: TGTGCCAGCAGTGAGCCCCGGGAGACCCAGTACTTC

v_call: TRBV7-8
j_call: TRBJ2-5
clone_size: many
d_call: .
cdr3_length: 14
cdr3_aa: CASSPRIGGETQYF
cdr3_nt: TGTGCCAGCAGCCCGCGCATAGGGGGAGAGACCCAGTACTTC

v_call: TRBV10-2
j_call: TRBJ1-4
clone_size: .
d_call: .
cdr3_length: 15
cdr3_aa: CASSDFLPQNEKLFF
cdr3_nt: TGCGCCAGCAGTGATTTCCTCCCCCAGAATGAAAAACTGTTTTTT

v_call: TRBV20-1
j_call: TRBJ2-3
clone_size: .
d_call: .
cdr3_length: 13
cdr3_aa: CSARVLSTDTQYF
cdr3_nt: TGCAGTGCTAGGGTGTTAAGCACAGATACGCAGTATTTT

v_call: TRBV19
j_call: TRBJ2-3
clone_size: .
d_call: TRBD1
cdr3_length: 16
cdr3_aa: CASSVLPGQGTDTQYF
cdr3_nt: TGTGCCAGTAGTGTGCTTCCGGGACAGGGCACAGATACGCAGTATTTT

v_call: TRBV20-1
j_call: TRBJ2-7
clone_size: many
d_call: TRBD2
cdr3_length: 14
cdr3_aa: CSAGLAGGPEEQYF
cdr3_nt: TGCAGTGCTGGACTAGCGGGAGGGCCCGAAGAGCAGTACTTC

v_call: TRBV20-1
j_call: TRBJ2-7
clone_size: many
d_call: .
cdr3_length: 16
cdr3_aa: CSARDSPGRSSYEQYF
cdr3_nt: TGCAGTGCTAGAGATTCTCCGGGACGGTCTTCTTACGAGCAGTACTTC

v_call: TRBV20-1
j_call: TRBJ2-1
clone_size: many
d_call: TRBD1
cdr3_length: 14
cdr3_aa: CSAVDRSSYNEQFF
cdr3_nt: TGCAGTGCTGTGGACAGGAGCTCCTACAATGAGCAGTTCTTC

v_call: TRBV20-1
j_call: TRBJ1-2
clone_size: .
d_call: TRBD1
cdr3_length: 15
cdr3_aa: CSASRETGASNGYTF
cdr3_nt: TGCAGTGCTAGTAGAGAGACAGGGGCATCAAATGGCTACACCTTC

v_call: TRBV28
j_call: TRBJ2-7
clone_size: many
d_call: .
cdr3_length: 14
cdr3_aa: CASSFSFGGYEQYF
cdr3_nt: TGTGCCAGCAGTTTTTCCTTCGGAGGGTACGAGCAGTACTTC

v_call: TRBV19
j_call: TRBJ1-5
clone_size: .
d_call: .
cdr3_length: 16
cdr3_aa: CASSIVGQTLGQPQHF
cdr3_nt: TGTGCCAGTAGTATAGTGGGCCAGACCCTCGGTCAGCCCCAGCATTTT

v_call: TRBV20-1
j_call: TRBJ2-5
clone_size: many
d_call: TRBD2
cdr3_length: 14
cdr3_aa: CSARALAEGETQYF
cdr3_nt: TGCAGTGCTAGGGCTCTAGCGGAAGGGGAGACCCAGTACTTC

v_call: TRBV9
j_call: TRBJ1-3
clone_size: few
d_call: .
cdr3_length: 15
cdr3_aa: CASSVGGDSGNTIYF
cdr3_nt: TGTGCCAGCAGCGTAGGCGGAGACTCTGGAAACACCATATATTTT

v_call: TRBV5-1
j_call: TRBJ1-1
clone_size: .
d_call: .
cdr3_length: 15
cdr3_aa: CASSLEGQQTSEAFF
cdr3_nt: TGCGCCAGCAGCTTAGAAGGACAGCAAACATCTGAAGCTTTCTTT

v_call: TRBV11-2
j_call: TRBJ1-5
clone_size: many
d_call: TRBD1
cdr3_length: 14
cdr3_aa: CASSSGQANQPQHF
cdr3_nt: TGTGCCAGCAGCTCGGGACAGGCCAATCAGCCCCAGCATTTT

v_call: TRBV28
j_call: TRBJ2-5
clone_size: few
d_call: TRBD2
cdr3_length: 14
cdr3_aa: CASSLGGRVETQYF
cdr3_nt: TGTGCCAGCAGTTTAGGCGGGAGGGTAGAGACCCAGTACTTC

v_call: TRBV2
j_call: TRBJ2-7
clone_size: many
d_call: .
cdr3_length: 17
cdr3_aa: CASSEEGDSYWSYEQYF
cdr3_nt: TGTGCCAGCAGTGAGGAGGGGGACTCCTATTGGTCCTACGAGCAGTACTTC

v_call: TRBV9
j_call: TRBJ2-3
clone_size: .
d_call: .
cdr3_length: 13
cdr3_aa: CASSAYSTDTQYF
cdr3_nt: TGTGCCAGCAGCGCCTATAGCACAGATACGCAGTATTTT

v_call: TRBV19
j_call: TRBJ2-2
clone_size: few
d_call: .
cdr3_length: 14
cdr3_aa: CASTPDANTGELFF
cdr3_nt: TGTGCCAGTACCCCGGACGCGAACACCGGGGAGCTGTTTTTT

v_call: TRBV28
j_call: TRBJ2-2
clone_size: many
d_call: TRBD2
cdr3_length: 14
cdr3_aa: CASRVAGSTGELFF
cdr3_nt: TGTGCCAGCAGGGTAGCGGGCTCCACCGGGGAGCTGTTTTTT

v_call: TRBV28
j_call: TRBJ2-3
clone_size: .
d_call: .
cdr3_length: 15
cdr3_aa: CASSHTDSRTDTQYF
cdr3_nt: TGTGCCAGCAGCCATACCGACAGTCGCACAGATACGCAGTATTTT

v_call: TRBV19
j_call: TRBJ2-6
clone_size: .
d_call: TRBD1
cdr3_length: 16
cdr3_aa: CASSIPRGLGANVLTF
cdr3_nt: TGTGCCAGTAGTATACCCAGGGGGCTTGGGGCCAACGTCCTGACTTTC

v_call: TRBV6-2/TRBV6-3
j_call: TRBJ2-3
clone_size: many
d_call: .
cdr3_length: 14
cdr3_aa: CASSKDSSTDTQYF
cdr3_nt: TGTGCCAGCTCAAAGGATTCTAGCACAGATACGCAGTATTTT

v_call: TRBV7-2
j_call: TRBJ2-3
clone_size: many
d_call: .
cdr3_length: 14
cdr3_aa: CASSLSFGSYTQYF
cdr3_nt: TGTGCCAGCAGCTTAAGCTTCGGGAGCTATACGCAGTATTTT

v_call: TRBV28
j_call: TRBJ1-4
clone_size: few
d_call: TRBD1
cdr3_length: 14
cdr3_aa: CASSTGVWNEKLFF
cdr3_nt: TGTGCCAGCAGTACAGGGGTATGGAATGAAAAACTGTTTTTT

v_call: TRBV5-6
j_call: TRBJ2-5
clone_size: few
d_call: .
cdr3_length: 12
cdr3_aa: CASSLGGLTQYF
cdr3_nt: TGTGCCAGCAGCTTGGGGGGTTTAACCCAGTACTTC

v_call: TRBV7-9
j_call: TRBJ1-1
clone_size: many
d_call: .
cdr3_length: 15
cdr3_aa: CASSLTRQPNTEAFF
cdr3_nt: TGTGCCAGCAGCTTAACGCGACAACCGAACACTGAAGCTTTCTTT